The sequence of this TCR beta chain was determined in a study of T cells in Graves' hyperthyroidism and ophthalmopathy. As concerns this clonotype: Its target is unknown.

TCR beta CDR3 regions were amplified from RNA transcripts. In the first-round RT-PCR of the TCR CDR3, the HTBI primer set was used. TCRdb reprocessed the multiplex PCR reads with MiXCR, giving one entry per CDR3 protein. This sample has under 300,000 distinct CDR3 sequences; roughly 15% occur once, and the top ten carry approximately 7.9%. General study points: The majority of expanded thyroid clonotypes above 0.001 also appeared in blood.

Each diagnosis was grounded in clinical symptoms, serum thyroxine and TRAb, thyroid ultrasound, and orbital computed tomography. This TCR was sampled from a woman in her 40s with Graves' hyperthyroidism. The source material was blood.

Here the CDR3 reads CASSEQTASYGYTF. CDR3 nucleotide sequence: TGTGCCAGCAGTGAGCAGACAGCGAGCTATGGCTACACCTTC. The rearrangement joins TRBV6-1 to TRBJ1-2; tentatively, D is TRBD1 (5 bases). The CDR3 sequence is 14 residues long. From germline, CDR1 is MNHNS and CDR2 SASEGT. Deletions cut 3 bases from V and 4 bases from J, with 12 bases between.